The 30 T cell receptor beta chains below were found in one sample sequenced in a study of blood T cells in healthy people across ages. PCR was performed a second time for 7 to 11 cycles using a sample-barcoded 5' primer and a J-beta primer mix. MiXCR was run by TCRdb on the 5' RACE reads, yielding one entry per CDR3 protein. The repertoire has 1,800,000 or so distinct CDR3 sequences, roughly 43% of them found once; the top ten carry 20% to 25%. Sequenced material: blood. The receptors derive from a human donor in good health.

The chain couples TRBV25-1 to TRBJ1-2, with TRBD1 as a possible D gene (5 bases). V was shortened by 8 bases and J by 4 bases, with 17 bases between the two germline ends. Germline V gene data show CDR1 as MGHDK and CDR2 as SYGVNS. CDR3 length: 14 amino acids. CDR3 DNA: TGTGCCAGCCCGAGAAGGCAGGGCGCCTATGGCTACACCTTC. Its translation: CASPRRQGAYGYTF.

The genes are TRBV29-1 and TRBJ1-1; the D is unclear. Between the trimmed V and J ends, which lost 7 bases and 8 bases, there was a span of 11 bases. The CDR3 runs to 10 residues. CDR1 is SQVTM, CDR2 ANQGSEA, per germline. CDR3 region: CSAVKTEAFF. In DNA form, the CDR3 reads TGCAGCGCCGTGAAGACGGAAGCTTTCTTT.

V is TRBV4-1 and J is TRBJ1-2, with TRBD1 identical over 11 bases. The CDR3 covers 17 residues. Per germline, CDR1 MGHRA and CDR2 YSYEKL. The J segment lost 4 bases and the V segment lost 2 bases, leaving 9 bases of the junction unmatched. The CDR3 protein is CASSQPMGTGGTYGYTF. The CDR3 DNA reads as TGCGCCAGCAGCCAACCTATGGGGACAGGGGGGACCTATGGCTACACCTTC.

The chain is built from TRBV28 and TRBJ2-7, with D tentatively TRBD2 (6 bases). This CDR3 region has 13 residues. V was cut by 11 bases and J by 0 bases, with 14 bases left in between. In germline, CDR1 is MDHEN, CDR2 SYDVKM. CDR3 in amino acids: CASGRQNSYEQYF. CDR3 DNA sequence: TGTGCCTCAGGGAGGCAAAACTCCTACGAGCAGTACTTC.

The V and J genes are TRBV24-1 and TRBJ1-1, with unresolved D. The V end lost 7 bases, the J end lost 8 bases, and 7 bases lay between the germline ends. The germline V gene encodes CDR1 KGHDR and CDR2 SFDVKD. This CDR3 comprises 10 residues. Written as DNA, the CDR3 is TGTGCCACCAGGAAGGACGAAGCTTTCTTT. Amino acids: CATRKDEAFF.

The chain employs TRBV13 and TRBJ1-1; 7 positions match TRBD1. The CDR3 has 16 residues. Germline values: CDR1 PRHDT, CDR2 FYEKMQ (reference sequence). V was pared by 1 base and J by 8 bases, with 13 bases of the junction left unmatched. The CDR3 nucleotides read TGTGCCAGCAGCTTAGTGGGGACAGAAGCTACACTCGAAGCTTTCTTT. It codes for CASSLVGTEATLEAFF.

V is TRBV28 and J is TRBJ1-4; 9 nucleotides line up with TRBD1. The length of the CDR3 is 18 residues. The V and J ends lost 8 bases and 0 bases, in that order; junction bases with no gene match: 13. Germline V gene lookup returns CDR1 MDHEN and CDR2 SYDVKM. The CDR3 DNA is TGTGCCAGCGGTCTTCCGGGACAGGGATTAGCAACTAATGAAAAACTGTTTTTT. This sequence encodes CASGLPGQGLATNEKLFF.

CDR3 in amino acids: CASSYSSTGVGEAFF. Written as DNA, the CDR3 is TGTGCCAGCAGTTACTCGTCGACAGGGGTTGGTGAAGCTTTCTTT. This chain uses TRBV6-5 with TRBJ1-1, with 8 bases matching TRBD1. The junction had 7 bases not matched to a gene; V was cut back by 0 bases and J by 7 bases. Per germline, CDR1 MNHEY and CDR2 SVGAGI. The CDR3 runs to 15 residues.

A few counts support this clonotype. CDR3 sequence (DNA): TGCAGTGCTAGGGGGGGTATCTATGGCTACACCTTC. Protein product: CSARGGIYGYTF. The chain employs TRBV20-1 and TRBJ1-2, with D perhaps TRBD1 (5 bases). The CDR3 is made up of 12 amino acids. Trimming left V 3 bases short and J 4 bases short, with 9 bases between. Per germline, CDR1 DFQATT and CDR2 SNEGSKA (reference sequence).

The V gene is TRBV9, the J gene TRBJ2-1; the D gene is possibly TRBD2 (6 bases). The CDR3 is 15 amino acids. Trimming took 0 bases from V and 3 from J, leaving 10 bases between them. Germline values: CDR1 SGDLS, CDR2 YYNGEE. CDR3 nucleotide sequence: TGTGCCAGCAGCGTAGCGGGGGATAACTACAATGAGCAGTTCTTC. Its translation: CASSVAGDNYNEQFF.

The chain employs TRBV5-6 and TRBJ2-4; D gene uncertain. The better agreement between TRBJ2-5 and the DNA end casts doubt on the J call. Germline V gene sequence: CDR1 SGHDT, CDR2 YYEEEE. CDR3 length: 16 amino acids. The CDR3 bases are TGTGCCAGCAGCTTGTCGAGGTCGCCGTGGCAAGAGACCCAGTACTTC. Translation gives CASSLSRSPWQETQYF.

The J gene is TRBJ2-6, the V gene TRBV20-1; 8 positions match TRBD1. After removal of 0 bases from V and 1 base from J, the junction contained 8 bases not matched to a gene. Germline V CDR1 and CDR2: DFQATT, SNEGSKA (reference sequence). The CDR3 covers 18 residues. The CDR3 DNA sequence: TGCAGTGCTAGAGAGAGGACAGGGCAGTTATCTGGGGCCAACGTCCTGACTTTC. It codes for CSARERTGQLSGANVLTF.

With respect to this clonotype: A read error may explain this, as a much larger clone is one base away. This chain links TRBV5-1 with TRBJ2-3; D perhaps matches TRBD1 (5 bases). Trimming took 7 bases from V and 2 from J, leaving 17 bases between them. The germline gives CDR1 SGHRS, CDR2 YFSETQ. The CDR3 runs 15 residues. Here the CDR3 DNA reads TGCGCCAGCGGCTCTCAGGGTCTTGTCACAGATACGCAGTATTTT. This encodes CASGSQGLVTDTQYF.

This clonotype was found a few times. J is TRBJ2-3 and V is TRBV27; 14 positions match TRBD2. The V gene's germline CDR1 is MNHEY and CDR2 SMNVEV (reference sequence). The CDR3 extends over 16 amino acids. J gave up 6 bases and V 6 bases, and 8 bases lay outside the gene matches. The DNA of the CDR3 is TGTGCCAGCAGCCATGGGACTAGCGGGGGTCAGGATACGCAGTATTTT. This sequence encodes CASSHGTSGGQDTQYF.

This clonotype was seen once. The chain carries TRBV12-3 or TRBV12-4 and TRBJ2-3; D uncertain. With 5 bases removed from V and 4 bases from J, the gap between germline ends came to 13 bases. CDR3 size: 14 residues. In nucleotides, the CDR3 is TGTGCCAGCAGTGGCCTCCCAGACCCAGATACGCAGTATTTT. Its translation: CASSGLPDPDTQYF.

V usage is TRBV7-9 and J usage is TRBJ2-6; D perhaps matches TRBD2 (5 bases). This CDR3 is built from 15 residues. The germline CDR1 and CDR2 sequences are SEHNR and FQNEAQ (reference sequence). The V gene lost 7 bases and the J gene lost 0 bases, with 10 bases spanning the gap. CDR3: CASTYRGSGANVLTF. The CDR3 nucleotides are TGTGCCAGCACCTACCGGGGCTCTGGGGCCAACGTCCTGACTTTC.

The chain employs TRBV4-1 and TRBJ2-5, with TRBD2 matching 13 bases. The germline gives CDR1 MGHRA, CDR2 YSYEKL. V lost 0 bases to trimming and J lost 0 bases; unmatched junction nucleotides: 7. This CDR3 comprises 19 residues. CDR3: CASSQERTSGGGYQETQYF. Here the CDR3 DNA reads TGCGCCAGCAGCCAAGAACGGACTAGCGGGGGAGGATACCAAGAGACCCAGTACTTC.

This clonotype was detected only once. This chain joins TRBV28 and TRBJ1-5; the D is unclear. Trimming took 4 bases from V and 5 from J, leaving 18 bases between them. This CDR3 spans 16 amino acids. Germline CDR1 and CDR2: MDHEN and SYDVKM. CDR3 amino acids: CASSSLDRAIDQPQHF. CDR3 nucleotide sequence: TGTGCCAGCAGTTCTCTCGACCGGGCCATTGATCAGCCCCAGCATTTT.

A note on this clonotype: One base away lies a much larger clone, so this may be a sequencing read error. The chain combines TRBV12-3 or TRBV12-4 with TRBJ2-1, with D possibly being TRBD1 (6 bases). The CDR3 is 13 amino acids. CDR3 sequence reads: CAGSLLWGQEQFF. CDR3 DNA: TGTGCCGGCAGTTTGCTCTGGGGGCAAGAGCAGTTCTTC.

This rearrangement joins TRBV7-2 to TRBJ1-6; unclear D gene. The germline V gene encodes CDR1 SGHTA and CDR2 FQGNSA. V lost 3 bases to trimming and J lost 3 bases, with 9 bases between them. CDR3 size: 15 residues. The CDR3 nucleotides read TGTGCCAGCAGCTTCGGGGTCGTCTATAATTCACCCCTCCACTTT. It is translated as CASSFGVVYNSPLHF.

This clonotype occurred many times. The rearrangement uses TRBV4-3 and TRBJ1-1; D unresolved. The V gene lost 4 bases and the J gene lost 5 bases, with 14 bases spanning the gap. CDR1 and CDR2 (germline): LGHNA, YSLEER. CDR3 size: 14 residues. The CDR3 bases are TGCGCCAGCAGCCTTGGTGCGGGATGGACTGAAGCTTTCTTT. Protein sequence: CASSLGAGWTEAFF.

V gene TRBV7-2 combines with J gene TRBJ2-6, with D possibly being TRBD2 (6 bases). CDR1 SGHTA and CDR2 FQGNSA come from the germline V gene. The CDR3 extends over 16 amino acids. Trimming removed 7 bases at V and 2 bases at J, with 15 bases between. As DNA, the CDR3 is TGTGCCAGCATTTTCTTTGGAGGGCCTGGGGCCAACGTCCTGACTTTC. Translation: CASIFFGGPGANVLTF.

V usage is TRBV25-1 and J usage is TRBJ1-2; D gene uncertain. The CDR3 is made up of 18 amino acids. Trimming took off 4 bases at V and 8 bases at J, with 29 bases between the two ends. From germline, CDR1 is MGHDK and CDR2 SYGVNS. The CDR3 loop reads CASSGIGTSQPDPYGYTF. The CDR3, as DNA: TGTGCCAGCAGTGGAATTGGCACGTCCCAACCCGATCCCTACGGCTACACCTTC.

The chain joins TRBV6-2 or TRBV6-3 to TRBJ2-1; D is perhaps TRBD1 (6 bases). The length of the CDR3 is 14 residues. V was cut by 0 bases and J by 10 bases, with 13 bases left in between. Germline V gene sequence: CDR1 MNHEY, CDR2 SVGEGT. This chain's CDR3 is CASSYSPTGTEQFF. In DNA form, the CDR3 reads TGTGCCAGCAGTTACTCCCCAACAGGGACCGAGCAGTTCTTC.

The chain employs TRBV7-9 and TRBJ2-4; 11 nucleotides agree with TRBD2. Germline lookup yields CDR1 SEHNR and CDR2 FQNEAQ (reference sequence). After removal of 3 bases from V and 14 bases from J, the junction contained 6 bases not matched to a gene. The CDR3 totals 13 residues. This CDR3 is CASSFSGTSGEYF. The CDR3 coding sequence is TGTGCCAGCAGCTTCTCCGGGACTAGCGGAGAGTACTTC.

This clonotype has more than one count but fewer than ten. The rearrangement joins TRBV6-1 to TRBJ1-2, with a tentative D call TRBD1 (5 bases). CDR3 length: 15 amino acids. Germline CDR1 reads MNHNS; CDR2 reads SASEGT. The V gene lost 4 bases and the J gene lost 0 bases, with 12 bases spanning the gap. CDR3 sequence reads: CASSVSSGPNYGYTF. The CDR3 region has the DNA TGTGCCAGCAGTGTTTCGTCGGGACCTAACTATGGCTACACCTTC.

The chain carries TRBV5-1 and TRBJ2-5, with 8 bases fitting TRBD1. CDR3 size: 14 residues. J gave up 7 bases and V 4 bases, and 9 bases lay outside the gene matches. Germline values: CDR1 SGHRS, CDR2 YFSETQ. The CDR3 loop is CASSETGEEWTQYF. In DNA form, the CDR3 reads TGCGCCAGCAGCGAGACAGGGGAGGAGTGGACCCAGTACTTC.

This clonotype was detected only a few times. The chain is built from TRBV7-8 and TRBJ2-3, with 11 nucleotides matching TRBD2. This CDR3 has 16 residues. The V segment lost 5 bases and the J segment 4 bases; nucleotides outside the gene matches: 8. Germline V lookup: CDR1 SGHVS, CDR2 FQNEAQ. The CDR3 DNA sequence: TGTGCCAGCAGCCCACCGGGACTAGCGGATGCAGATACGCAGTATTTT. This gives the protein CASSPPGLADADTQYF. The variable domain in full, with the rest retrieved from reference TRBV7-8 and TRBJ2-3, is GAGVSQSPRYKVAKRGQDVALRCDPISGHVSLFWYQQALGQGPEFLTYFQNEAQLDKSGLPSDRFFAERPEGSVSTLKIQRTQQEDSAVYLCASSPPGLADADTQYFGPGTRLTVL.

This clonotype has more than one count but fewer than ten. CDR3 in DNA: TGTGCCAGCGGGAGGGGACGGCGCACAGATACGCAGTATTTT. As protein: CASGRGRRTDTQYF. This chain joins TRBV6-2 or TRBV6-3 and TRBJ2-3; TRBD2 aligns across 7 bases. CDR3 size: 14 residues. The germline V gene has CDR1 MNHEY and CDR2 SVGEGT. After removal of 8 bases from V and 1 base from J, the junction contained 6 bases not matched to a gene.

The gene calls are TRBV29-1 and TRBJ1-5; perhaps TRBD1 as D (6 bases). From germline, CDR1 is SQVTM and CDR2 ANQGSEA. The CDR3 contains 13 residues. The V and J ends lost 2 bases and 7 bases respectively, with 12 bases between them. The CDR3 protein is CSVELGGAQPQHF. The CDR3 coding sequence is TGCAGCGTTGAATTGGGGGGGGCACAGCCCCAGCATTTT.